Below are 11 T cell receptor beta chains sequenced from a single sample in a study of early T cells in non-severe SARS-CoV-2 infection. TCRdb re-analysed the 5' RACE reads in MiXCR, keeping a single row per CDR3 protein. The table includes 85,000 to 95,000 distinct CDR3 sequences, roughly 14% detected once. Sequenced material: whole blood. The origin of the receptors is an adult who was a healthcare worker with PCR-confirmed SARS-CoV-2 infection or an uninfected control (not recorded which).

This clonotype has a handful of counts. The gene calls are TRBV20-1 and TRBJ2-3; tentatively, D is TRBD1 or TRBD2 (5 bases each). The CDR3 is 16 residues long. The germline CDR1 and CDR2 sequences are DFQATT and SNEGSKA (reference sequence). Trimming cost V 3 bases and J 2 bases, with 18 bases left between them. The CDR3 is CSASLIRDGDTDTQYF. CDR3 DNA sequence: TGCAGTGCTAGCCTAATCCGGGACGGAGACACAGATACGCAGTATTTT.

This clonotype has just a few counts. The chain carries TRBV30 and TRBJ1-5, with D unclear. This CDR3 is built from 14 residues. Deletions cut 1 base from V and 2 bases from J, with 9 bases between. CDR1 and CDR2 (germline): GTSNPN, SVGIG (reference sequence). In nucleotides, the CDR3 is TGTGCCTGGAGTGGGGGAGTTGGCAATCAGCCCCAGCATTTT. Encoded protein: CAWSGGVGNQPQHF.

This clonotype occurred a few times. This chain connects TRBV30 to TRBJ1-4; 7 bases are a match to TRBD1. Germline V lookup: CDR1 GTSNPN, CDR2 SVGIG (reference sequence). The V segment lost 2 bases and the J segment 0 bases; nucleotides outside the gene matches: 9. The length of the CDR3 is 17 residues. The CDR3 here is CAWSRPTGAATNEKLFF. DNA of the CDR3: TGTGCCTGGAGTCGACCTACAGGGGCGGCAACTAATGAAAAACTGTTTTTT.

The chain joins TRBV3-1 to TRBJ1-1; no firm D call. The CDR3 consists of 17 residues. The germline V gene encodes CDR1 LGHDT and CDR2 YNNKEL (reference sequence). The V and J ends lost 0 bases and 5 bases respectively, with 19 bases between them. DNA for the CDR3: TGTGCCAGCAGCCAAGATCTAATTTTGCACAGCGGAACTGAAGCTTTCTTT. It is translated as CASSQDLILHSGTEAFF.

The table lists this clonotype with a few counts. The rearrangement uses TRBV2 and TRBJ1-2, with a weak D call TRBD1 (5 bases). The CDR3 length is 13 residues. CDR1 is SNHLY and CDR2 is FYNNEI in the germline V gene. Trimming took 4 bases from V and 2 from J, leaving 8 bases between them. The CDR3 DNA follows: TGTGCCAGCAGTGTTCGGACAAACTATGGCTACACCTTC. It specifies CASSVRTNYGYTF.

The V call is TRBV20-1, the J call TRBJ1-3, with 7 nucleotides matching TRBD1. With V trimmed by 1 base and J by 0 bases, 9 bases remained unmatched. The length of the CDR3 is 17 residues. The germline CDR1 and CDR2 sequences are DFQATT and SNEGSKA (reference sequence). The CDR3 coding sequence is TGCAGTGCTAGAGGTCAGACAGGGCCCCTCTCTGGAAACACCATATATTTT. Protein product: CSARGQTGPLSGNTIYF.

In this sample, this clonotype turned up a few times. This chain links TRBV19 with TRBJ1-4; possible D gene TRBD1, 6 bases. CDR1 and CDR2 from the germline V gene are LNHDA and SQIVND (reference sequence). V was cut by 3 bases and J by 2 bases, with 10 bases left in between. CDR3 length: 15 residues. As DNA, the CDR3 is TGTGCCAGTAGTATCCAGGGGACGACTAATGAAAAACTGTTTTTT. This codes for CASSIQGTTNEKLFF.

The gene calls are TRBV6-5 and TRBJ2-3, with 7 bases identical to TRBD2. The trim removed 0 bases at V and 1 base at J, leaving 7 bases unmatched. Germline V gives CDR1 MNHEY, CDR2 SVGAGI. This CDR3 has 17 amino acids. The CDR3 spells CASSYSYPSGGTDTQYF. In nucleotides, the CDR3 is TGTGCCAGCAGTTACTCTTATCCAAGCGGGGGCACAGATACGCAGTATTTT.

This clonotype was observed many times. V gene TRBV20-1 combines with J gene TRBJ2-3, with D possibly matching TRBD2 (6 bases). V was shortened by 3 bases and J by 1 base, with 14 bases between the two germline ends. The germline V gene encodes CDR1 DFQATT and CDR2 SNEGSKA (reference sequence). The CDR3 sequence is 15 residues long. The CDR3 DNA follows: TGCAGTGCTAGCGCGGGACTTCCACGCACAGATACGCAGTATTTT. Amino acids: CSASAGLPRTDTQYF.

The CDR3 reads CASRLGAEYQDTIYF. Here the CDR3 DNA reads TGTGCCAGCAGGTTGGGGGCCGAATATCAAGACACCATATATTTT. V and J are TRBV18 and TRBJ1-3; maybe TRBD1 (6 bases). This CDR3 is built from 15 residues. V was shortened by 8 bases and J by 8 bases, with 22 bases between the two germline ends. Germline values: CDR1 KGHSH, CDR2 LQKENI.

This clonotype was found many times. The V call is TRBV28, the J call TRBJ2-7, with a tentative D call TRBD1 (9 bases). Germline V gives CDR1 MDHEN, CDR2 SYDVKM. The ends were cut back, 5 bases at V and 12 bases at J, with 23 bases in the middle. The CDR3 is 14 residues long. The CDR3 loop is CASSLAGGQGKPYV. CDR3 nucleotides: TGTGCCAGCAGTCTCGCGGGGGGACAGGGAAAACCGTACGTC.